This TCR beta chain was identified during a study of Tregs in tolerant kidney transplant recipients. General observations from the study: Tregs expanded with activated donor B cells seemed most donor-specific. Findings come from small patient numbers and require larger validation. Biological reproducibility was not directly addressed in this study.

Method: immunoSEQ multiplex PCR; TCRdb's copy keeps in-frame clones and lacks some. The sample yields approximately 82,000 clones, roughly 93% seen once. The nonmyeloablative bone marrow transplants came from related graft donors, with transient mixed chimerism. Thawed PBMCs were FACS-sorted into unstimulated CD4+CD25+CD127- regulatory T cells, CD4+CD25- non-regulatory cells, CD4 and CD8 cells. Notes on this clone: The antigen is not known.

This CDR3 spans 16 amino acids. V was shortened by 2 bases and J by 3 bases, with 14 bases between the two germline ends. In germline, CDR1 is ENHRY, CDR2 SYGVKD. The sequences come from CD4+ T cells from blood (PBMCs), collected 12 months after the transplant. The sequence came from a human patient who received a combined kidney and bone marrow transplant. Some of the T cells may derive from the graft donor. The chain employs TRBV10-3 and TRBJ1-5; no clear D gene. The CDR3 spells CAISETATGYNQPQHF. DNA of the CDR3: TGTGCCATCAGTGAGACGGCGACCGGGTACAATCAGCCCCAGCATTTT.